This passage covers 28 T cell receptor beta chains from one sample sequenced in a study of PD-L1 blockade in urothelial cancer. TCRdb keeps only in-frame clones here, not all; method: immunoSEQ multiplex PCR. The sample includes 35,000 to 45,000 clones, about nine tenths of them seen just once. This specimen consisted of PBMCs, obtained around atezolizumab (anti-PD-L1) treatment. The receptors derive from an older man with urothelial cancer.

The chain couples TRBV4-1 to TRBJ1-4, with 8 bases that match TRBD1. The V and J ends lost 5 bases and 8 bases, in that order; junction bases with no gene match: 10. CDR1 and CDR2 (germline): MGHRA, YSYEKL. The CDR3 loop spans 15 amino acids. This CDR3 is CASSILGDRPEKLFF. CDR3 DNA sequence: TGCGCCAGCAGCATCCTGGGGGACAGGCCCGAAAAACTGTTTTTT.

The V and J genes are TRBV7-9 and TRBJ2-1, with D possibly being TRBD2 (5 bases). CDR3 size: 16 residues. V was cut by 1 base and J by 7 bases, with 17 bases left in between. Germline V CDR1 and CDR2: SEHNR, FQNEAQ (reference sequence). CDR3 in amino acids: CASSLGRSEPRNEQFF. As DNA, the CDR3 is TGTGCCAGCAGCTTAGGGAGGTCGGAACCGCGGAATGAGCAGTTCTTC.

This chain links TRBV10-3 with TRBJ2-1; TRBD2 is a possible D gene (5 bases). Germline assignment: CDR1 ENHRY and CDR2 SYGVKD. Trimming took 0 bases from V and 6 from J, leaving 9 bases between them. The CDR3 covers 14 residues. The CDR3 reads CAISESEEGNEQFF. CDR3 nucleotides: TGTGCCATCAGTGAGTCGGAGGAAGGCAATGAGCAGTTCTTC.

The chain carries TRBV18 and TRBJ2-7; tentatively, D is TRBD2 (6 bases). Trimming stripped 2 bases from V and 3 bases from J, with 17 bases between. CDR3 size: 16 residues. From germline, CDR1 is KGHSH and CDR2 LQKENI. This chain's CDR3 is CASSPTGSTGFYEQYF. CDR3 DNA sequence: TGTGCCAGCTCACCAACCGGGAGTACAGGTTTCTACGAGCAGTACTTC.

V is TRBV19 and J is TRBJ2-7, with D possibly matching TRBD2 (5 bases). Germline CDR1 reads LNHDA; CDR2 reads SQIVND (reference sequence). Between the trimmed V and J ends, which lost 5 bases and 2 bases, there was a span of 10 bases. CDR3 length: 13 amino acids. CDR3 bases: TGTGCCAGTAGTCACCGGGGTACCTACGAGCAGTACTTC. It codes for CASSHRGTYEQYF.

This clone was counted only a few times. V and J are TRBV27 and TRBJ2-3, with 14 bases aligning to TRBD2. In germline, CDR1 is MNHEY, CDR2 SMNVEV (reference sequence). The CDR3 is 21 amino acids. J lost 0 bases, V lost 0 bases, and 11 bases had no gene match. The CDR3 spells CASSLSFLTSGRAVSTDTQYF. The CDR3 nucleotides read TGTGCCAGCAGTTTATCGTTTTTGACTAGCGGGAGGGCCGTAAGCACAGATACGCAGTATTTT.

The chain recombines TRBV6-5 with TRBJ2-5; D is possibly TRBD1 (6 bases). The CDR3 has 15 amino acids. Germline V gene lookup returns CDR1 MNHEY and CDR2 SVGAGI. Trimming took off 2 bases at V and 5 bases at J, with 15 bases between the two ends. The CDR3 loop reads CASSYLNREGETQYF. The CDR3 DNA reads TGTGCCAGCAGTTACCTCAACAGGGAAGGGGAGACCCAGTACTTC.

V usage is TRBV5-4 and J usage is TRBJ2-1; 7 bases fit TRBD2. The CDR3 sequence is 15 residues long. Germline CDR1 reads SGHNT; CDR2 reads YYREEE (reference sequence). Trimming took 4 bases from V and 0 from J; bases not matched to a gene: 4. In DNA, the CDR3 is TGTGCCAGCAGCGTAGTAGCGGGCTCCTACAATGAGCAGTTCTTC. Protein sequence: CASSVVAGSYNEQFF.

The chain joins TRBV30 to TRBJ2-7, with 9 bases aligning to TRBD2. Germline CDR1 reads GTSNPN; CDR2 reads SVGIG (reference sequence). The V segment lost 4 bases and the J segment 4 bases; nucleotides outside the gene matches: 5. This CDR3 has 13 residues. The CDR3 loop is CAWTGTSQYEQYF. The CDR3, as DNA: TGTGCCTGGACCGGGACTAGCCAGTACGAGCAGTACTTC.

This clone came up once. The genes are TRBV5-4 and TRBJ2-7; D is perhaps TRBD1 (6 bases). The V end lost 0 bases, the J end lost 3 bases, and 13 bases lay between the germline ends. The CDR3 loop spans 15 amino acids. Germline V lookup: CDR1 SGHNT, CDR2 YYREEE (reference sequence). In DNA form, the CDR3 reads TGTGCCAGCAGCTTGGAAGGTATCAGGGGCTACGAGCAGTACTTC. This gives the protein CASSLEGIRGYEQYF.

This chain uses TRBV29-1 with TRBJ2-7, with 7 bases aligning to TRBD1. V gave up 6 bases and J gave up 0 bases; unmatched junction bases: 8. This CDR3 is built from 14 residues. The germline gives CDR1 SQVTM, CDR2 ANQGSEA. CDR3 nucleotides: TGCAGCGTCGAATTCCGGGACAGCTCCTACGAGCAGTACTTC. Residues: CSVEFRDSSYEQYF.

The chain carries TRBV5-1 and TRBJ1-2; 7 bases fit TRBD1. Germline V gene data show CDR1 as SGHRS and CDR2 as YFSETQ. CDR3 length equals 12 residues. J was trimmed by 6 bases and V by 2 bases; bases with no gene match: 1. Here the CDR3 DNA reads TGCGCCAGCAGCTTTCAGGGGGATGGCTACACCTTC. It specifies CASSFQGDGYTF.

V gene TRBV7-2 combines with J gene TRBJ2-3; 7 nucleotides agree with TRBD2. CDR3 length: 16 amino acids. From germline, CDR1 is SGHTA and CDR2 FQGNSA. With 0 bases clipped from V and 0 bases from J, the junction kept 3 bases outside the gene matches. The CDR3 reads CASSLASGTSTDTQYF. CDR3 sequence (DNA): TGTGCCAGCAGCTTAGCAAGCGGGACTAGCACAGATACGCAGTATTTT.

CDR3: CASSVTSGLRNEQFF. In nucleotides, the CDR3 is TGCGCCAGCAGCGTCACTAGCGGGTTGCGGAATGAGCAGTTCTTC. The genes are TRBV5-1 and TRBJ2-1; 9 nucleotides match TRBD2. V was clipped by 4 bases and J by 7 bases; unmatched bases: 9. This CDR3 region has 15 residues. CDR1 and CDR2 from the germline V gene are SGHRS and YFSETQ.

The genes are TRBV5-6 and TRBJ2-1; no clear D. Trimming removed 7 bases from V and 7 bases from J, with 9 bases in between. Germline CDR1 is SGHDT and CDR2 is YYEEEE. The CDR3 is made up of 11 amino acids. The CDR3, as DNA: TGTGCCAGCCTGGGCGCGAATGAGCAGTTCTTC. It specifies CASLGANEQFF. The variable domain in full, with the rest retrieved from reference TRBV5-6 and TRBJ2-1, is DAGVTQSPTHLIKTRGQQVTLRCSPKSGHDTVSWYQQALGQGPQFIFQYYEEEERQRGNFPDRFSGHQFPNYSSELNVNALLLGDSALYLCASLGANEQFFGPGTRLTVL.

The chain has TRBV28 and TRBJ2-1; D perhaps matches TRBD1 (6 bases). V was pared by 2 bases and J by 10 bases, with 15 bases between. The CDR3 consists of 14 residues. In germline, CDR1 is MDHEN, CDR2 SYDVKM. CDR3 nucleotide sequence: TGTGCCAGCAGTTTAGGGGGCTCGCCCTGGGAGCAGTTCTTC. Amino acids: CASSLGGSPWEQFF.

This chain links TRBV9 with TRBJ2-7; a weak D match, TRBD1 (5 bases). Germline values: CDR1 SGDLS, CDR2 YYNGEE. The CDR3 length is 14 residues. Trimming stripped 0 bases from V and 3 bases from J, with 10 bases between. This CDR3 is CASSVASQGYEQYF. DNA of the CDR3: TGTGCCAGCAGCGTAGCTTCTCAGGGCTACGAGCAGTACTTC.

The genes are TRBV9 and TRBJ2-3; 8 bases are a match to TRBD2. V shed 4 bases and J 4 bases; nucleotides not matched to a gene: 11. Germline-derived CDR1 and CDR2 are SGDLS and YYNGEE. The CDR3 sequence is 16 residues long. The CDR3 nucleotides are TGTGCCAGCAGCACTAGGACTAGCAGTACGCCAGATACGCAGTATTTT. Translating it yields CASSTRTSSTPDTQYF.

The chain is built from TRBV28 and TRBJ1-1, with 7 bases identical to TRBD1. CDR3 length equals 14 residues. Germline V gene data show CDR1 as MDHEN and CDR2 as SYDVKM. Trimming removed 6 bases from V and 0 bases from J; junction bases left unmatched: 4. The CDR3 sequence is CASRTQGMNTEAFF. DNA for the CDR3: TGTGCCAGCAGAACACAGGGGATGAACACTGAAGCTTTCTTT.

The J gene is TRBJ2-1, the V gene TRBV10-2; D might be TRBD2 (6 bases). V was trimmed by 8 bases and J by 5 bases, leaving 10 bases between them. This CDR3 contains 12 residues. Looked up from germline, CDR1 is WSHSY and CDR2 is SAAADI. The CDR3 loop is CASGDFNNEQFF. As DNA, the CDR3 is TGCGCCAGCGGGGACTTTAACAATGAGCAGTTCTTC.

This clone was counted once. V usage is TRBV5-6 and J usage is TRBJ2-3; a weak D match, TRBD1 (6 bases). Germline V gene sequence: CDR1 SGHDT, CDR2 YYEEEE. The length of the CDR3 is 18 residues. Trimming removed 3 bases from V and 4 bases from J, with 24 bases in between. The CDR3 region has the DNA TGTGCCAGCAGCTGGCGGGTCAGGGGTCAGGTTAGCCCAGATACGCAGTATTTT. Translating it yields CASSWRVRGQVSPDTQYF.

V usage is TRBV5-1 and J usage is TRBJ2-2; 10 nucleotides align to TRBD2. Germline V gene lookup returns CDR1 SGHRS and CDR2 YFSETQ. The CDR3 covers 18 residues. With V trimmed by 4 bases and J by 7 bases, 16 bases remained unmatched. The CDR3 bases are TGCGCCAGCAGCCCCCCCGCAGGGCTAGCGGGAGCTCTCGGGGAGCTGTTTTTT. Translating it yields CASSPPAGLAGALGELFF.

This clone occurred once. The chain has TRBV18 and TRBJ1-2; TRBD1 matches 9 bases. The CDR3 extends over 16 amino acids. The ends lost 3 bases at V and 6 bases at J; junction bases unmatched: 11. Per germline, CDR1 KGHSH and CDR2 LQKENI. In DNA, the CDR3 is TGTGCCAGCTCACCCACCCCCAAACAGGGGGCTAATGGCTACACCTTC. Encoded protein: CASSPTPKQGANGYTF.

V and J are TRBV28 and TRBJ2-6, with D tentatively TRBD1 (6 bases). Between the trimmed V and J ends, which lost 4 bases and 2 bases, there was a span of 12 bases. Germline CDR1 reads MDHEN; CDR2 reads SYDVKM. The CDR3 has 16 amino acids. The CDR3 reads CASSYPTGAGANVLTF. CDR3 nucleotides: TGTGCCAGCAGTTACCCGACAGGTGCTGGGGCCAACGTCCTGACTTTC.

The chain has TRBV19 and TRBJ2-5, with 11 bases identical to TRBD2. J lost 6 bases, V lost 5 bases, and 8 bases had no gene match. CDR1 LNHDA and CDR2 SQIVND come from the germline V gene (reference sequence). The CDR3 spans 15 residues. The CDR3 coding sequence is TGTGCCAGTAGTCCCGTAGCGGGAGGGCGGCAGACCCAGTACTTC. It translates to CASSPVAGGRQTQYF.

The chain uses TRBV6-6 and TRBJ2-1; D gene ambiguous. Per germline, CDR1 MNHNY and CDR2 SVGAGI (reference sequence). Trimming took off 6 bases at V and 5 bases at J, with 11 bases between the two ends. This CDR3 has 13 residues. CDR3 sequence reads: CASRFDWDNEQFF. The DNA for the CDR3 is TGTGCCAGCAGATTCGACTGGGACAATGAGCAGTTCTTC.

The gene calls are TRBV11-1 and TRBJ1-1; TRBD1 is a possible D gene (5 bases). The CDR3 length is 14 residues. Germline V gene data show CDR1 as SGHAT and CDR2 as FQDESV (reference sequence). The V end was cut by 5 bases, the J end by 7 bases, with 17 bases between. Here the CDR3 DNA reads TGTGCCAGCAGCCCTGCGGCGCAGGGTCTTGAAGCTTTCTTT. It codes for CASSPAAQGLEAFF. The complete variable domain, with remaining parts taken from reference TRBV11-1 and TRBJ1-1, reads EAEVAQSPRYKITEKSQAVAFWCDPISGHATLYWYRQILGQGPELLVQFQDESVVDDSQLPKDRFSAERLKGVDSTLKIQPAELGDSAMYLCASSPAAQGLEAFFGQGTRLTVV.

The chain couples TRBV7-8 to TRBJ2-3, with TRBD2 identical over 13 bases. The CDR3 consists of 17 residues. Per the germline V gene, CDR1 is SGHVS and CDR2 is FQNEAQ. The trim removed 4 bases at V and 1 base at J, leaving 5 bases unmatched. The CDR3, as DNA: TGTGCCAGCAGCTCCCAACTAGCGGGGGGGGGCACAGATACGCAGTATTTT. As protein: CASSSQLAGGGTDTQYF.